These T cell receptor beta chains were read from a single sample in a study of T cell repertoires in cytomegalovirus infection. A single record per CDR3 protein comes from TCRdb applying MiXCR to the reads. The repertoire holds 300,000 to 400,000 distinct CDR3 sequences, with just under 25% as singletons. Antigens for these TCRs are unknown. The sequencing here drew on cultured PBMCs, taken from culture after CMV antigen stimulation. Receptors originate from a human donor in good health (CMV status not recorded). Some clones in this sample may be carry-over from other donors' samples. The CDR3 runs from the conserved cysteine through the conserved F or W. D genes are given only for firm matches. Clone size, where shown, is once, few, many, or a class for clones that have expanded.

TRBD2,TRBJ2-7,TRBV6-1,.,14,CASSATSAPTLEYF,TGTGCCAGCAGCGCTACTAGCGCCCCTACGTTGGAGTACTTC
.,TRBJ2-4,TRBV7-2,many,16,CASSLASSNNKNIQYF,TGTGCCAGCAGCTTAGCTTCCTCAAACAACAAAAACATTCAGTACTTC
.,TRBJ2-5,TRBV6-2/TRBV6-3,few,14,CASSWTAGGETQYF,TGTGCCAGCAGCTGGACGGCAGGGGGGGAGACCCAGTACTTC
.,TRBJ1-5,TRBV7-8,.,16,CASSPTRVGSNQPQHF,TGTGCCAGCAGCCCTACCCGGGTCGGTAGCAATCAGCCCCAGCATTTT
.,TRBJ2-2,TRBV7-3,.,14,CASTDLRGVGELFF,TGTGCCAGCACAGACCTAAGAGGTGTCGGGGAGCTGTTTTTT
.,TRBJ2-3,TRBV20-1,few,15,CSASGGTSSTDTQYF,TGCAGTGCTAGCGGGGGCACCTCTAGCACAGATACGCAGTATTTT
TRBD2,TRBJ2-1,TRBV18,.,17,CASSPFGSGRAWNEQFF,TGTGCCAGCTCACCATTTGGGAGCGGGAGGGCGTGGAATGAGCAGTTCTTC
TRBD2,TRBJ2-2,TRBV28,.,21,CASSPIGLAGESGAGTGELFF,TGTGCCAGCAGCCCAATCGGACTAGCGGGAGAATCGGGGGCTGGGACCGGGGAGCTGTTTTTT
TRBD2,TRBJ2-3,TRBV10-1,few,16,CASSDPSGSSPDTQYF,TGCGCCAGCAGTGATCCCAGCGGGAGTTCGCCAGATACGCAGTATTTT
TRBD2,TRBJ2-1,TRBV4-1,.,14,CASTSGRAVDEQFF,TGCGCCAGCACAAGCGGGAGGGCCGTCGATGAGCAGTTCTTC
.,TRBJ2-5,TRBV29-1,.,13,CSVEPRVLETQYF,TGCAGCGTTGAGCCCCGGGTTCTAGAGACCCAGTACTTC
TRBD1,TRBJ1-2,TRBV11-2,few,17,CASSPGVGGGLSYGYTF,TGTGCCAGCAGCCCGGGAGTGGGAGGGGGCCTATCCTATGGCTACACCTTC
.,TRBJ2-1,TRBV7-9,few,15,CASSALRGLFNEQFF,TGTGCCAGCAGCGCCCTCAGGGGTTTATTCAATGAGCAGTTCTTC
TRBD2,TRBJ2-1,TRBV11-2,.,16,CASSRHSGSLDNEQFF,TGTGCCAGCAGCCGTCATAGCGGGAGTTTGGATAATGAGCAGTTCTTC